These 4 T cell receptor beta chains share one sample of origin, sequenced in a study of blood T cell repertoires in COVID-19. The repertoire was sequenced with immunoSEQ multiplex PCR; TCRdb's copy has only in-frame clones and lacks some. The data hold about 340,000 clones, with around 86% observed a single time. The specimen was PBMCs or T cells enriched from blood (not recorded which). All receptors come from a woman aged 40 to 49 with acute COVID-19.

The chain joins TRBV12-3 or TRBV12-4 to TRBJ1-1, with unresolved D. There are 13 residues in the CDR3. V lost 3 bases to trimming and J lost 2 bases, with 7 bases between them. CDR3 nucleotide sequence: TGTGCCAGCAGTTTGGCCGTTAACACTGAAGCTTTCTTT. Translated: CASSLAVNTEAFF.

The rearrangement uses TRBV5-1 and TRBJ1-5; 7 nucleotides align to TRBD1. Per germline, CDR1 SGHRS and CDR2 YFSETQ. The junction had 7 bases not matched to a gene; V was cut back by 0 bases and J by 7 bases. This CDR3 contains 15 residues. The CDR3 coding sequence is TGCGCCAGCAGCTTGGAACCTCAGGGGGACCAGCCCCAGCATTTT. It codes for CASSLEPQGDQPQHF.

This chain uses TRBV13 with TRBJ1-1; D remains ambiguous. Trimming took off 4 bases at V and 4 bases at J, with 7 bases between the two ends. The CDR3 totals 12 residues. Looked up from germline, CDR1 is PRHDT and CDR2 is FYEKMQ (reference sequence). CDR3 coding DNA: TGTGCCAGCAGCTCCTTATCCACTGAAGCTTTCTTT. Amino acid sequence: CASSSLSTEAFF.

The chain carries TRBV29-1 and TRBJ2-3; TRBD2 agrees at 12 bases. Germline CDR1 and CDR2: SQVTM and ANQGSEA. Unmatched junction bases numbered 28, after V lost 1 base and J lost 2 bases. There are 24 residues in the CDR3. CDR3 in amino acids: CSVEAHPLPGGEASGGAPTDTQYF. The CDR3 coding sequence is TGCAGCGTTGAAGCTCACCCTCTGCCGGGGGGCGAGGCTAGCGGGGGGGCCCCCACAGATACGCAGTATTTT.